The 3 T cell receptor beta chains reported below all come from one sample, sequenced in a study of shared clonotypes between healthy human individuals. The table came from immunoSEQ multiplex PCR; TCRdb's copy has only in-frame clones and leaves some out. The repertoire holds hundreds of thousands of clones, with approximately 74% as singletons. Specimen: memory CD4+ T cells sorted from blood. Subset of the sample: CD45RA-negative fraction. The receptors here all came from a woman in her 30s in good health.

The chain joins TRBV7-2 to TRBJ2-1; a weak D match, TRBD2 (6 bases). The germline V gene encodes CDR1 SGHTA and CDR2 FQGNSA. The V and J ends lost 5 bases and 9 bases respectively, with 20 bases between them. CDR3 length: 15 residues. CDR3 protein: CASSRLSLAPSEQFF. In nucleotides, the CDR3 is TGTGCCAGCAGCCGCCTCTCCCTAGCGCCTAGTGAGCAGTTCTTC.

The chain couples TRBV10-3 to TRBJ2-1; 10 bases agree with TRBD2. Germline CDR1 reads ENHRY; CDR2 reads SYGVKD. V shed 9 bases, J shed 9 bases, and the junction held 11 bases outside the gene matches. This CDR3 is 14 amino acids long. Here the CDR3 reads CAIRSGRAEAEQFF. In DNA, the CDR3 is TGTGCCATTCGGAGCGGGAGGGCCGAGGCTGAGCAGTTCTTC.

This chain joins TRBV11-3 and TRBJ2-1; TRBD1 is a possible D gene (6 bases). CDR1 and CDR2 (germline): SGHNT, YENEEA. CDR3 size: 12 residues. V lost 4 bases to trimming and J lost 9 bases, with 10 bases between them. The CDR3 bases are TGTGCCAGCAGCTCGGGACACAGTGAGCAGTTCTTC. This sequence encodes CASSSGHSEQFF.